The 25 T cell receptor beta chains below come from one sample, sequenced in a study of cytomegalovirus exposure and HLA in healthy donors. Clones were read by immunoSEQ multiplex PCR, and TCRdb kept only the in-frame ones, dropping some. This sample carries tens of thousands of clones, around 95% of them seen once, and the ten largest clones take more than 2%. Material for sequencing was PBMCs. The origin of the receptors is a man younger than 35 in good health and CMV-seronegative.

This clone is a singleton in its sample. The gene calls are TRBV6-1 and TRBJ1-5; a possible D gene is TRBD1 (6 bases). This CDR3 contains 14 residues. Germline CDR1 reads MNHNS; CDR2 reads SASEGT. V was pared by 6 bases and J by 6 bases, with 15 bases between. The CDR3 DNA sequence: TGTGCCAGCAGCCTTGGGACATCTGGTCAGCCCCAGCATTTT. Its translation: CASSLGTSGQPQHF.

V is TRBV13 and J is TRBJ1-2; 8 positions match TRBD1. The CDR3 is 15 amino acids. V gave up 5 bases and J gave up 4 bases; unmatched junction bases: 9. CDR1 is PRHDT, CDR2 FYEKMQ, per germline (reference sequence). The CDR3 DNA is TGTGCCAGCAGCCCGCGGACAGGGTCGGGCTATGGCTACACCTTC. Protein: CASSPRTGSGYGYTF.

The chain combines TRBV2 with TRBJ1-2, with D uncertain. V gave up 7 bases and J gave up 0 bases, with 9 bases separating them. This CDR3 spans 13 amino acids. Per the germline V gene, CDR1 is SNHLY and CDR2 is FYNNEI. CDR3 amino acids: CASNGAPNYGYTF. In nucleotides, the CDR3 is TGTGCCAGCAACGGAGCACCTAACTATGGCTACACCTTC.

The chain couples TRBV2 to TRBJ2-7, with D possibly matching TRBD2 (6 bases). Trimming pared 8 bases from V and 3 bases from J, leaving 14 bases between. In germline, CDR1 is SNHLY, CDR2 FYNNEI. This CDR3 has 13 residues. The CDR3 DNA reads TGTGCCAGCGGGGGGTTAGGGAACTACGAGCAGTACTTC. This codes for CASGGLGNYEQYF.

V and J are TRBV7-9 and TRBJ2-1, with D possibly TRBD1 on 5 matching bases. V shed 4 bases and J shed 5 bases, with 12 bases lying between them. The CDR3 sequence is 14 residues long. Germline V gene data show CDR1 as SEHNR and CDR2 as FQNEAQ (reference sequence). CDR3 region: CASSSRQTHNEQFF. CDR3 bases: TGTGCCAGCAGCTCCCGACAGACTCACAATGAGCAGTTCTTC. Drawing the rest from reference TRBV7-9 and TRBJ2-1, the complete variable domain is DTGVSQNPRHKITKRGQNVTFRCDPISEHNRLYWYRQTLGQGPEFLTYFQNEAQLEKSRLLSDRFSAERPKGSFSTLEIQRTEQGDSAMYLCASSSRQTHNEQFFGPGTRLTVL.

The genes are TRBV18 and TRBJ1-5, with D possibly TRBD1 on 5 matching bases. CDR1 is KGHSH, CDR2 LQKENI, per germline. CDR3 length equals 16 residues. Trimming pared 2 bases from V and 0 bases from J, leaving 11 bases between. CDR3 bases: TGTGCCAGCTCACCAGTGCCGGGGGTTAGCAATCAGCCCCAGCATTTT. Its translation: CASSPVPGVSNQPQHF.

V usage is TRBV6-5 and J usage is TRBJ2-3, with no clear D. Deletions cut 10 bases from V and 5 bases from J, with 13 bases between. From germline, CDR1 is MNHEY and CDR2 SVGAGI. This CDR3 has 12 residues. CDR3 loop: CATAITGDTQYF. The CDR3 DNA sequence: TGTGCCACCGCAATTACCGGAGATACGCAGTATTTT.

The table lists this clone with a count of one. The CDR3 DNA reads TGCAGCGTTTCTTCTTCACAGGGGGCTGAAACTGAAGCTTTCTTT. It yields the protein CSVSSSQGAETEAFF. This chain links TRBV29-1 with TRBJ1-1; 9 positions match TRBD1. The CDR3 covers 15 residues. Per the germline V gene, CDR1 is SQVTM and CDR2 is ANQGSEA. V was clipped by 5 bases and J by 5 bases; unmatched bases: 12.

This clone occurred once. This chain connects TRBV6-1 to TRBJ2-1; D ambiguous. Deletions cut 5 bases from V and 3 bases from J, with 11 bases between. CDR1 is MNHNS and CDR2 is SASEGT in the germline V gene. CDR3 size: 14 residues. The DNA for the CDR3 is TGTGCCAGCAGTAGAAGCCACGGCTACAATGAGCAGTTCTTC. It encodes CASSRSHGYNEQFF.

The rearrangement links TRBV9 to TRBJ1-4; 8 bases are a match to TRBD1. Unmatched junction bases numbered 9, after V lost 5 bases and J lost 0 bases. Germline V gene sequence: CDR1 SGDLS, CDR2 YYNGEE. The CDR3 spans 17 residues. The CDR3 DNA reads TGTGCCAGCAGTCGGACAGGGCCCATTGCAACTAATGAAAAACTGTTTTTT. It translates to CASSRTGPIATNEKLFF.

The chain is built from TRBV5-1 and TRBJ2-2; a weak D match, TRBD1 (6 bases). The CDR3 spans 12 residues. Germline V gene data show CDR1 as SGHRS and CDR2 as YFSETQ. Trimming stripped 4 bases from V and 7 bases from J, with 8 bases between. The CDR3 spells CASSQGFGELFF. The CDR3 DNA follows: TGCGCCAGCAGCCAGGGGTTCGGGGAGCTGTTTTTT. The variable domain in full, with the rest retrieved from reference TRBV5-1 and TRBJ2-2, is KAGVTQTPRYLIKTRGQQVTLSCSPISGHRSVSWYQQTPGQGLQFLFEYFSETQRNKGNFPGRFSGRQFSNSRSEMNVSTLELGDSALYLCASSQGFGELFFGEGSRLTVL.

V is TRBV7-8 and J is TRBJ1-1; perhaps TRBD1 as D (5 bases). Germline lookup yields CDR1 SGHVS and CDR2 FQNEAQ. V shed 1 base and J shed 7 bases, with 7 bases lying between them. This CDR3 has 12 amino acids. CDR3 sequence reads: CASSLGGIEAFF. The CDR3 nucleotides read TGTGCCAGCAGCTTAGGGGGCATTGAAGCTTTCTTT.

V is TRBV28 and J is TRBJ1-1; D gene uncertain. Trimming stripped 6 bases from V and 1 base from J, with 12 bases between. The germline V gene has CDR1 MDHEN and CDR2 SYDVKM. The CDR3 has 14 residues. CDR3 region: CASSRPDWNTEAFF. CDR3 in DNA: TGTGCCAGCAGCCGACCCGACTGGAACACTGAAGCTTTCTTT.

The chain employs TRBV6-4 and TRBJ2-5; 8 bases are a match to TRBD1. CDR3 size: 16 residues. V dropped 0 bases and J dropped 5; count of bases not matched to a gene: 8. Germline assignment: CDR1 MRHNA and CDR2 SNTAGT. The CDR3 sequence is CASSDSPGQGRETQYF. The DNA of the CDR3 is TGTGCCAGCAGTGACTCCCCCGGACAGGGCAGGGAGACCCAGTACTTC.

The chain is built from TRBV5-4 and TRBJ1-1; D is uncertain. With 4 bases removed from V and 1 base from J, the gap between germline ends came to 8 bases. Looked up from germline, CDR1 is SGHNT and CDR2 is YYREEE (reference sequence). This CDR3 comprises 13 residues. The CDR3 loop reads CASSPSGNTEAFF. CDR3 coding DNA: TGTGCCAGCAGCCCCTCAGGGAACACTGAAGCTTTCTTT.

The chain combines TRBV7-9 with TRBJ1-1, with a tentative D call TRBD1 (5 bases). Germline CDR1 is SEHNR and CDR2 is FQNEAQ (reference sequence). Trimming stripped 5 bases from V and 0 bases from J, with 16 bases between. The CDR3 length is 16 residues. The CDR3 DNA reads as TGTGCCAGCAGCCGCCCCTCTTTAGGGGTGAACACTGAAGCTTTCTTT. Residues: CASSRPSLGVNTEAFF. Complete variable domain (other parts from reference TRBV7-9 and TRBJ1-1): DTGVSQNPRHKITKRGQNVTFRCDPISEHNRLYWYRQTLGQGPEFLTYFQNEAQLEKSRLLSDRFSAERPKGSFSTLEIQRTEQGDSAMYLCASSRPSLGVNTEAFFGQGTRLTVV.

The CDR3 DNA sequence: TGCGCCGGTGGACAGGACCAAGAGACCCAGTACTTC. This translates into CAGGQDQETQYF. V usage is TRBV10-2 and J usage is TRBJ2-5, with 7 nucleotides matching TRBD1. The V gene's germline CDR1 is WSHSY and CDR2 SAAADI. This CDR3 has 12 amino acids. Trimming cost V 11 bases and J 0 bases; bases outside gene matches: 3.

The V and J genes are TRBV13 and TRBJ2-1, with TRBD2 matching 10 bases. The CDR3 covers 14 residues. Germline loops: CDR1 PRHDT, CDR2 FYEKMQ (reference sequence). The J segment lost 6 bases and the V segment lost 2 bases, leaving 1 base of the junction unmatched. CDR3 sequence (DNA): TGTGCCAGCAGCTTACTAGCGGGAGCCAATGAGCAGTTCTTC. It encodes CASSLLAGANEQFF.

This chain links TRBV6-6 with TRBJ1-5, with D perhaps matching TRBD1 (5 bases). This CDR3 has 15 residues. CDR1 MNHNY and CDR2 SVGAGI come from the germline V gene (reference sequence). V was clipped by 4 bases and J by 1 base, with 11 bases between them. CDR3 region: CASSLGGASNQPQHF. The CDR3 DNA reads TGTGCCAGCAGTTTGGGAGGGGCGAGCAATCAGCCCCAGCATTTT.

The CDR3 DNA reads as TGTGCCAGCCGGACAGGGGGCACTGAAGCTTTCTTT. Encoded protein: CASRTGGTEAFF. The chain has TRBV6-5 and TRBJ1-1; the match to TRBD1 covers 10 bases. The ends lost 8 bases at V and 4 bases at J; junction bases unmatched: 1. This CDR3 comprises 12 residues. The germline gives CDR1 MNHEY, CDR2 SVGAGI.

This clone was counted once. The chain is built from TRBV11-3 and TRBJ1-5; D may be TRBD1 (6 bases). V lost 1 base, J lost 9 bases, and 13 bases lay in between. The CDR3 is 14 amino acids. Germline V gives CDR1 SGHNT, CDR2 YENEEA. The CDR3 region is CASSLGGGPMPQHF. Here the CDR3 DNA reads TGTGCCAGCAGCTTAGGGGGGGGCCCAATGCCCCAGCATTTT.

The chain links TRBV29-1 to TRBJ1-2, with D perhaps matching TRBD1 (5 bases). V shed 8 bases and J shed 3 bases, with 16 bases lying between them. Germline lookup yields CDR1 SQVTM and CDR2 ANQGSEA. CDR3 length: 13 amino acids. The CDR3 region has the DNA TGCAGCACAGCAGGGAGGTCTGACTATGGCTACACCTTC. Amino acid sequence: CSTAGRSDYGYTF.

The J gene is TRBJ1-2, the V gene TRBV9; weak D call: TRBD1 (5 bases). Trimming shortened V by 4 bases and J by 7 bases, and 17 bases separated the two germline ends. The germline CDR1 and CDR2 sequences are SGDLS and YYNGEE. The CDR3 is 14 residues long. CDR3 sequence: CASSSGGGAGGYTF. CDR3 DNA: TGTGCCAGCAGCTCCGGCGGGGGTGCGGGTGGCTACACCTTC.

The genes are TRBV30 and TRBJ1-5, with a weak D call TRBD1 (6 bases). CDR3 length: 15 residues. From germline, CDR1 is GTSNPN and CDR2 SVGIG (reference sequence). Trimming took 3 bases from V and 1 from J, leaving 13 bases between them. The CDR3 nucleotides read TGTGCCTGGAGACCAACAGGGCCCAGCAATCAGCCCCAGCATTTT. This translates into CAWRPTGPSNQPQHF.

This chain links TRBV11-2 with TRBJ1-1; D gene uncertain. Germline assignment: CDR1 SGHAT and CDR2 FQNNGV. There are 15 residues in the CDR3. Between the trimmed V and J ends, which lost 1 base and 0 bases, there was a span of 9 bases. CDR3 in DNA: TGTGCCAGCAGCTTAGGGGCAAACATGAACACTGAAGCTTTCTTT. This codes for CASSLGANMNTEAFF.